This entry is about one TCR beta chain. What it binds is not known. Expressed TCRB transcripts were sequenced because the entire RNA isolate underwent reverse transcription. TCRdb's table, derived via immunoSEQ multiplex PCR, lists solely in-frame clones and lacks some. Among 100,000 to 150,000 clones listed, approximately 10% were seen once. The data are from a study of beta chain features in type 1 diabetes. Whole-study findings and limits: Individuals with type 1 diabetes displayed fewer insertions and more deletions at VDJ junctions. In every one of the four CD4+ subsets, TCRB CDR3s were moderately but significantly shorter in Type 1 diabetes patients.

This sequence was found in a man aged 25 to 40 with type 1 diabetes. Source material: central memory CD4+ T cells from blood.

CDR3 sequence reads: CASSEYSQGSYEQYF. As DNA, the CDR3 is TGTGCCAGCAGTGAATATAGTCAGGGATCCTACGAGCAGTACTTC. J is TRBJ2-7 and V is TRBV25-1, with a possible D match to TRBD1 (5 bases). Trimming took 0 bases from V and 1 from J, leaving 10 bases between them. The CDR3 has 15 amino acids. Germline CDR1 and CDR2: MGHDK and SYGVNS.